These 21 T cell receptor beta chains share one sample of origin, sequenced in a study of PD-L1 blockade in urothelial cancer. Specified time point: pretreatment peripheral blood. Sequencing used immunoSEQ multiplex PCR; TCRdb keeps in-frame clones, though not all of them. The sample carries over 30,000 clones, approximately 84% recorded once. The sample consisted of PBMCs, taken around atezolizumab (anti-PD-L1) treatment. The receptors originated from a man between 60 and 75 years old with urothelial cancer.

This clone appeared once. The chain has TRBV28 and TRBJ2-1; possible D gene TRBD2, 5 bases. The germline V gene has CDR1 MDHEN and CDR2 SYDVKM. V lost 2 bases to trimming and J lost 3 bases, with 14 bases between them. The CDR3 is 16 amino acids. CDR3 region: CASSLSVDSYYNEQFF. The CDR3 DNA sequence: TGTGCCAGCAGTTTAAGTGTGGACTCCTACTACAATGAGCAGTTCTTC.

The gene calls are TRBV28 and TRBJ2-3; a weak D match, TRBD1 (6 bases). The ends were cut back, 6 bases at V and 0 bases at J, with 10 bases in the middle. This CDR3 has 14 residues. The germline V gene encodes CDR1 MDHEN and CDR2 SYDVKM. The CDR3 DNA reads as TGTGCCAGCAGACTAGGGACAAGCACAGATACGCAGTATTTT. It specifies CASRLGTSTDTQYF. Full variable domain (missing parts from reference TRBV28 and TRBJ2-3): DVKVTQSSRYLVKRTGEKVFLECVQDMDHENMFWYRQDPGLGLRLIYFSYDVKMKEKGDIPEGYSVSREKKERFSLILESASTNQTSMYLCASRLGTSTDTQYFGPGTRLTVL.

This clone was detected only once. The chain joins TRBV19 to TRBJ1-2; 8 bases are a match to TRBD1. The ends lost 3 bases at V and 2 bases at J; junction bases unmatched: 5. The germline V gene has CDR1 LNHDA and CDR2 SQIVND (reference sequence). The CDR3 is made up of 15 amino acids. The CDR3 region has the DNA TGTGCCAGTAGTATCCCGGACAGGGCAAACTATGGCTACACCTTC. This codes for CASSIPDRANYGYTF.

The chain has TRBV11-2 and TRBJ2-2; tentatively, D is TRBD2 (7 bases). This CDR3 is 15 amino acids long. The germline V gene has CDR1 SGHAT and CDR2 FQNNGV. Trimming left V 5 bases short and J 2 bases short, with 12 bases between. CDR3 coding DNA: TGTGCCAGCAGCCTCCGGGGGGCAAACACCGGGGAGCTGTTTTTT. Protein sequence: CASSLRGANTGELFF.

V gene TRBV7-2 combines with J gene TRBJ1-1; D gene uncertain. The V end was cut by 1 base, the J end by 5 bases, with 14 bases between. Germline lookup yields CDR1 SGHTA and CDR2 FQGNSA. The CDR3 is made up of 15 amino acids. CDR3 sequence: CASSLGPGRGTEAFF. In DNA form, the CDR3 reads TGTGCCAGCAGCTTAGGTCCCGGGAGAGGTACTGAAGCTTTCTTT.

V gene TRBV29-1 combines with J gene TRBJ2-7; 7 nucleotides line up with TRBD1. Germline assignment: CDR1 SQVTM and CDR2 ANQGSEA. Trimming removed 6 bases from V and 2 bases from J; junction bases left unmatched: 10. CDR3 length equals 14 residues. The CDR3, as DNA: TGCAGCGTACTCCCGCCTGGGACAGCCTACGAGCAGTACTTC. Residues: CSVLPPGTAYEQYF.

V and J are TRBV28 and TRBJ1-2; TRBD1 matches 9 bases. The CDR3 has 15 residues. V dropped 7 bases and J dropped 0; count of bases not matched to a gene: 6. In germline, CDR1 is MDHEN, CDR2 SYDVKM. This CDR3 reads CASKEGTGSNYGYTF. In DNA form, the CDR3 reads TGTGCCAGCAAGGAGGGGACAGGGTCTAACTATGGCTACACCTTC.

V usage is TRBV18 and J usage is TRBJ2-2; D is perhaps TRBD2 (6 bases). From germline, CDR1 is KGHSH and CDR2 LQKENI. The V end was cut by 3 bases, the J end by 1 base, with 15 bases between. The CDR3 loop spans 17 amino acids. Here the CDR3 DNA reads TGTGCCAGCTCACCGGACGCGGGAAGTATGAACACCGGGGAGCTGTTTTTT. It yields the protein CASSPDAGSMNTGELFF. The full variable domain, completed using reference TRBV18 and TRBJ2-2, is NAGVMQNPRHLVRRRGQEARLRCSPMKGHSHVYWYRQLPEEGLKFMVYLQKENIIDESGMPKERFSAEFPKEGPSILRIQQVVRGDSAAYFCASSPDAGSMNTGELFFGEGSRLTVL.

This clone was seen once. This chain connects TRBV4-3 to TRBJ2-2; 7 nucleotides agree with TRBD1. The junction had 6 bases not matched to a gene; V was cut back by 1 base and J by 4 bases. CDR3 size: 16 residues. The V gene's germline CDR1 is LGHNA and CDR2 YSLEER. In DNA form, the CDR3 reads TGCGCCAGCAGCCAAGGGAGACAGGGCGCCACCGGGGAGCTGTTTTTT. It encodes CASSQGRQGATGELFF.

The chain combines TRBV5-5 with TRBJ1-2; D perhaps matches TRBD1 (6 bases). The CDR3 loop spans 14 amino acids. The V gene lost 4 bases and the J gene lost 4 bases, with 14 bases spanning the gap. Germline V gives CDR1 SGHKS, CDR2 YYEKEE (reference sequence). This chain's CDR3 is CASSPTGNIYGYTF. CDR3 nucleotides: TGTGCCAGCAGCCCGACAGGCAATATCTATGGCTACACCTTC.

This clone was counted once. The chain recombines TRBV4-2 with TRBJ2-3, with 7 nucleotides matching TRBD2. The CDR3 extends over 18 amino acids. The germline V gene has CDR1 LGHNA and CDR2 YNFKEQ. Unmatched junction bases numbered 13, after V lost 0 bases and J lost 4 bases. The CDR3 bases are TGTGCCAGCAGCCAAGATCGAGGCCTTGGAGCGGGACCAGATACGCAGTATTTT. Encoded protein: CASSQDRGLGAGPDTQYF.

The chain combines TRBV6-5 with TRBJ1-6; D not resolved. Per germline, CDR1 MNHEY and CDR2 SVGAGI. This CDR3 region has 13 residues. The V end was cut by 4 bases, the J end by 5 bases, with 6 bases between. CDR3 region: CASSSSDNSPLHF. In nucleotides, the CDR3 is TGTGCCAGCAGTTCAAGCGATAATTCACCCCTCCACTTT.

This chain joins TRBV7-9 and TRBJ1-3; 8 positions agree with TRBD1. CDR1 SEHNR and CDR2 FQNEAQ come from the germline V gene (reference sequence). The CDR3 runs to 17 residues. J lost 0 bases, V lost 6 bases, and 10 bases had no gene match. In DNA form, the CDR3 reads TGTGCCAGCAGTCCCATGGGACAGGCGCCCTCTGGAAACACCATATATTTT. This sequence encodes CASSPMGQAPSGNTIYF.

This chain joins TRBV5-1 and TRBJ2-6; no definite D call. The CDR3 is 16 amino acids. V was shortened by 8 bases and J by 1 base, with 16 bases between the two germline ends. The germline CDR1 and CDR2 sequences are SGHRS and YFSETQ. In nucleotides, the CDR3 is TGCGCCAGTAGTATGGGCTTAGAGTCTGGGGCCAACGTCCTGACTTTC. It specifies CASSMGLESGANVLTF.

The V gene is TRBV28, the J gene TRBJ1-2, with D tentatively TRBD1 (6 bases). The CDR3 has 14 residues. Trimming removed 4 bases from V and 1 base from J, with 10 bases in between. The germline V gene has CDR1 MDHEN and CDR2 SYDVKM. CDR3 sequence: CASSSYRVNYGYTF. The DNA of the CDR3 is TGTGCCAGCAGTTCATACAGGGTTAACTATGGCTACACCTTC.

The genes are TRBV28 and TRBJ2-2, with a tentative D call TRBD2 (6 bases). The CDR3 covers 16 residues. In germline, CDR1 is MDHEN, CDR2 SYDVKM. V lost 7 bases and J lost 4, with 19 bases in between. The CDR3 DNA reads as TGTGCCAGCACCTCCGCCGGAGCGGGCTTCACCGGGGAGCTGTTTTTT. Translated: CASTSAGAGFTGELFF.

This chain uses TRBV27 with TRBJ1-1; no reliable D call. This CDR3 comprises 15 residues. V lost 5 bases and J lost 3, with 16 bases in between. Germline V CDR1 and CDR2: MNHEY, SMNVEV (reference sequence). The CDR3 DNA is TGTGCCAGCAGTGAAATCGGAGGCGCGGACACTGAAGCTTTCTTT. This encodes CASSEIGGADTEAFF.

The rearrangement links TRBV5-8 to TRBJ2-1; 11 nucleotides line up with TRBD2. The CDR3 is 13 residues long. The V gene's germline CDR1 is SGHTS and CDR2 YDEGEE. After removal of 1 base from V and 14 bases from J, the junction contained 5 bases not matched to a gene. CDR3 amino acids: CASSLTLAGVEFF. CDR3 DNA sequence: TGTGCCAGCAGCTTGACACTAGCGGGAGTAGAGTTCTTC.

The chain's CDR3 is CASSLDRGNTEAFF. The CDR3 DNA is TGTGCCAGCAGCTTGGACAGGGGGAACACTGAAGCTTTCTTT. The chain joins TRBV5-4 to TRBJ1-1; TRBD1 aligns across 7 bases. With V trimmed by 0 bases and J by 1 base, 0 bases remained unmatched. The germline gives CDR1 SGHNT, CDR2 YYREEE (reference sequence). The CDR3 is made up of 14 amino acids.

This chain connects TRBV30 to TRBJ1-1; weak D call: TRBD1 (5 bases). The V end lost 4 bases, the J end lost 5 bases, and 14 bases lay between the germline ends. Germline lookup yields CDR1 GTSNPN and CDR2 SVGIG (reference sequence). There are 13 residues in the CDR3. CDR3 protein: CAWNVQRGTEAFF. CDR3 in DNA: TGTGCCTGGAACGTGCAAAGGGGAACTGAAGCTTTCTTT.

The chain is built from TRBV6-4 and TRBJ2-1; 9 bases fit TRBD2. The V gene's germline CDR1 is MRHNA and CDR2 SNTAGT. The CDR3 covers 15 residues. The ends lost 3 bases at V and 2 bases at J; junction bases unmatched: 2. The DNA for the CDR3 is TGTGCCAGCAGTGAGCGGGAGGGCCCCTACAATGAGCAGTTCTTC. Amino acids: CASSEREGPYNEQFF.